The 7 T cell receptor beta chains below all came from one sample that was sequenced in a study of blood T cell repertoires in COVID-19. The data were produced by immunoSEQ multiplex PCR, yet TCRdb's version contains in-frame clones alone and is incomplete. Among about 220,000 clones listed, 82% were seen once. Sequencing was carried out using peripheral blood. The receptors here all came from a woman between 70 and 85 years old with COVID-19, enrolled during active disease.

This chain links TRBV19 with TRBJ1-4, with D perhaps TRBD1 (6 bases). V lost 5 bases and J lost 3, with 10 bases in between. The germline gives CDR1 LNHDA, CDR2 SQIVND (reference sequence). The CDR3 consists of 14 residues. CDR3 bases: TGTGCCAGTAGTTCTTCAGGGGCTAATGAAAAACTGTTTTTT. Translation gives CASSSSGANEKLFF.

With regard to this clone: The sample contains more than one DNA sequence encoding this CDR3. This chain uses TRBV5-1 with TRBJ2-1; TRBD2 is a possible D gene (6 bases). Germline loops: CDR1 SGHRS, CDR2 YFSETQ. V was clipped by 8 bases and J by 6 bases, with 9 bases between them. The CDR3 runs to 11 residues. CDR3 sequence reads: CASTGGNEQFF. CDR3 DNA: TGCGCCAGTACCGGGGGCAATGAGCAGTTCTTC.

The V call is TRBV6-2 or TRBV6-3, the J call TRBJ2-7; 9 bases are a match to TRBD1. The CDR3 spans 14 residues. Germline V gene lookup returns CDR1 MNHEY and CDR2 SVGEGT. The V and J ends lost 5 bases and 3 bases, in that order; junction bases with no gene match: 5. Here the CDR3 reads CASSRDRVGYEQYF. The DNA for the CDR3 is TGTGCCAGCAGTCGGGACAGGGTCGGCTACGAGCAGTACTTC.

The chain joins TRBV9 to TRBJ2-5, with 11 nucleotides matching TRBD1. The CDR3 contains 15 residues. Germline CDR1 reads SGDLS; CDR2 reads YYNGEE. Trimming at V came to 3 bases and at J to 4 bases, leaving 5 bases not matched to a gene. DNA of the CDR3: TGTGCCAGCAGCGGTCGGACAGGGGGCGGAGAGACCCAGTACTTC. Translated, it gives CASSGRTGGGETQYF.

The genes are TRBV9 and TRBJ2-1; TRBD1 might be the D (5 bases). Trimming took 4 bases from V and 4 from J, leaving 9 bases between them. Germline CDR1 SGDLS, CDR2 YYNGEE. This CDR3 region has 13 residues. The CDR3 here is CASSLGPYNEQFF. For the CDR3, the DNA is TGTGCCAGCAGCCTGGGGCCGTACAATGAGCAGTTCTTC.

The chain couples TRBV10-1 to TRBJ1-1; no firm D call. The CDR3 is 16 amino acids. With 0 bases removed from V and 3 bases from J, the gap between germline ends came to 14 bases. Per the germline V gene, CDR1 is WNHNN and CDR2 is SYGVQD (reference sequence). The CDR3 DNA reads TGCGCCAGCAGTGAGTCTGGGCCTTGGAGGGACACTGAAGCTTTCTTT. Protein product: CASSESGPWRDTEAFF.

The table lists this clone with a few counts. V and J are TRBV30 and TRBJ2-3; a weak D match, TRBD2 (7 bases). Germline V gene data show CDR1 as GTSNPN and CDR2 as SVGIG (reference sequence). The CDR3 runs to 14 residues. The germline V and J ends were trimmed by 2 bases and 6 bases, with 15 bases remaining between them. CDR3 sequence: CAWSIKGGKDTQYF. The CDR3 DNA reads TGTGCCTGGAGTATAAAGGGGGGGAAGGATACGCAGTATTTT.